The entry below describes one T cell receptor beta chain. What it recognizes is unknown. The data belong to a study of identical twins. The CDR3 is made up of 14 amino acids. Germline V CDR1 and CDR2: MNHEY, SMNVEV (reference sequence). Deletions cut 6 bases from V and 4 bases from J, with 14 bases between. Study conclusions and caveats: The conclusions drew on cross-sectional statistical analysis instead of tracking the same donors.

Using its own MiXCR run on the 5' RACE reads, TCRdb lists one record per CDR3 protein. This sample has over 600,000 distinct CDR3 sequences; about 20% occur once, and the top ten carry approximately 4.3%. The sample also formed part of further work on T cells expressing NK-cell markers. This second study says: Dominant NKG2C+ clonotypes accounted for 1.0-7.0% of CD8+ T cells in more than five donors. These clonotypes, the leaders elsewhere, also led the CD3+CD56-NKG2C+ fraction in four donors. Nothing established the HCMV specificity of expanded NKG2C+ T cell clones.

This TCR was recovered from a woman in her late teens or twenties in good health. The chain is built from TRBV27 and TRBJ2-3; no reliable D call. The sequenced material came from PBMCs. DNA for the CDR3: TGTGCCAGCAGAAGATCCCGTCAGGCAGATACGCAGTATTTT. This codes for CASRRSRQADTQYF.